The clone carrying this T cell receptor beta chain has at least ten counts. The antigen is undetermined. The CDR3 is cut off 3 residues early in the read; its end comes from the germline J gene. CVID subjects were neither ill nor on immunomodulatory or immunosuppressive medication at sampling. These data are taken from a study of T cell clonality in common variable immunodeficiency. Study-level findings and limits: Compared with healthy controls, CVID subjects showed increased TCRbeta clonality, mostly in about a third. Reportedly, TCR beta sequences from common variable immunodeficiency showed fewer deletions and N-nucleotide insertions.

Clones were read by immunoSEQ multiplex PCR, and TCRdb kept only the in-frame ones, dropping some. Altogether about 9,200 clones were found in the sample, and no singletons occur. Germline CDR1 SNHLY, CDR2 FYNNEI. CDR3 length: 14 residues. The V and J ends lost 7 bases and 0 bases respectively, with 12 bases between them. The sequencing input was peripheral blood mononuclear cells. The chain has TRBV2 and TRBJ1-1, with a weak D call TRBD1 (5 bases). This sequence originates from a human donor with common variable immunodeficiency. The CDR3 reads CASKLQVLNTEAFF. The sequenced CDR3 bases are TGTGCCAGCAAATTACAGGTTCTGAACACTGAA.